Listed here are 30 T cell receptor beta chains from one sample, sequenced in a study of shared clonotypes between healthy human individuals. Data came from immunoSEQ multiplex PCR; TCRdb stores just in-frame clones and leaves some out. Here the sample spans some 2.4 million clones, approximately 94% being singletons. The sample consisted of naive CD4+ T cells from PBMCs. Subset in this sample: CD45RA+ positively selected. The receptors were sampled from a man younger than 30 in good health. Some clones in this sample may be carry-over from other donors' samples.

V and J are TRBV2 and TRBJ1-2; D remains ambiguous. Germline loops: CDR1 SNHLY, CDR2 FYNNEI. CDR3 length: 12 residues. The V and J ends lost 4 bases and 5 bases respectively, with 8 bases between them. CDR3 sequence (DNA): TGTGCCAGCAGTGTTACGAGTTATGGCTACACCTTC. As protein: CASSVTSYGYTF.

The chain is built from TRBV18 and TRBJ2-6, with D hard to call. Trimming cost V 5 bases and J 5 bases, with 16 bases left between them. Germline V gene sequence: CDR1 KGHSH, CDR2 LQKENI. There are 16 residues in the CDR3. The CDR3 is CASSCDLQSRANVLTF. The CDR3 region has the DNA TGTGCCAGCTCATGTGATTTACAAAGTCGGGCCAACGTCCTGACTTTC.

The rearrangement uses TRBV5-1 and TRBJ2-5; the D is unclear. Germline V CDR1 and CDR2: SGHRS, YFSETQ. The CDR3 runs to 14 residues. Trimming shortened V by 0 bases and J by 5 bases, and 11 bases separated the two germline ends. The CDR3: CASSLGTVSETQYF. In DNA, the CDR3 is TGCGCCAGCAGCTTGGGTACCGTGTCGGAGACCCAGTACTTC. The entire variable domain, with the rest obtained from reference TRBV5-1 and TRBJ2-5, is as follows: KAGVTQTPRYLIKTRGQQVTLSCSPISGHRSVSWYQQTPGQGLQFLFEYFSETQRNKGNFPGRFSGRQFSNSRSEMNVSTLELGDSALYLCASSLGTVSETQYFGPGTRLLVL.

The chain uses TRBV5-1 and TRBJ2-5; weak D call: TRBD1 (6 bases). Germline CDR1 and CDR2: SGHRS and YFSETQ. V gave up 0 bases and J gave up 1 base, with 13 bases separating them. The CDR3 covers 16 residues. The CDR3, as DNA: TGCGCCAGCAGCTTGGTAGGGGGTCCCGCCCAAGAGACCCAGTACTTC. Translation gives CASSLVGGPAQETQYF.

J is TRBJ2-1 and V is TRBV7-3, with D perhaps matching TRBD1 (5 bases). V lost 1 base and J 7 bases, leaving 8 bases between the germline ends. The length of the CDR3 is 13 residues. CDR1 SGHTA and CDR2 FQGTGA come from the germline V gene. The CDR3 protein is CASSLMKGNEQFF. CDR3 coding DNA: TGTGCCAGCAGCTTAATGAAGGGGAATGAGCAGTTCTTC. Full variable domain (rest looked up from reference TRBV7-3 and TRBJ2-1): GAGVSQTPSNKVTEKGKYVELRCDPISGHTALYWYRQSLGQGPEFLIYFQGTGAADDSGLPNDRFFAVRPEGSVSTLKIQRTERGDSAVYLCASSLMKGNEQFFGPGTRLTVL.

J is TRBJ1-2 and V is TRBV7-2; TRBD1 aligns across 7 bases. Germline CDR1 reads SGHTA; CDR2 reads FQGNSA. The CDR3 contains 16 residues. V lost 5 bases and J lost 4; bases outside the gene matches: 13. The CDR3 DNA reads TGTGCCAGCAGCCCCCAGACAGGGACAAGAGTCTATGGCTACACCTTC. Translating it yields CASSPQTGTRVYGYTF. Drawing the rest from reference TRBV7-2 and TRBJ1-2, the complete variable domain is GAGVSQSPSNKVTEKGKDVELRCDPISGHTALYWYRQSLGQGLEFLIYFQGNSAPDKSGLPSDRFSAERTGGSVSTLTIQRTQQEDSAVYLCASSPQTGTRVYGYTFGSGTRLTVV.

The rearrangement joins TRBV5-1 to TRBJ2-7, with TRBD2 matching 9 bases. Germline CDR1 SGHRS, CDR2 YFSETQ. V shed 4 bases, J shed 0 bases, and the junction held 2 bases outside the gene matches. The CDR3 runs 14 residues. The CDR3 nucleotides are TGCGCCAGCAGCAATAGCGGGAGCTCCTACGAGCAGTACTTC. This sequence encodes CASSNSGSSYEQYF.

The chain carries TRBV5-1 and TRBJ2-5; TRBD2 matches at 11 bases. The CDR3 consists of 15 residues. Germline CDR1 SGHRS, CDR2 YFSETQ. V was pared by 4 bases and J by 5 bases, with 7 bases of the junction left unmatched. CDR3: CASSLRLAGMETQYF. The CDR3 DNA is TGCGCCAGCAGCCTACGACTAGCGGGAATGGAGACCCAGTACTTC.

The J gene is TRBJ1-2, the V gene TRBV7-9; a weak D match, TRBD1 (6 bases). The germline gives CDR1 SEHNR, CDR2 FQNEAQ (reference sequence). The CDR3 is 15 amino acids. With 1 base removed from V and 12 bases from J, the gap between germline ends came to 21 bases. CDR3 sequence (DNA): TGTGCCAGCAGCTTAGAGTCTGGGGGGGCCCTCCCTAACACCTTC. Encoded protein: CASSLESGGALPNTF.

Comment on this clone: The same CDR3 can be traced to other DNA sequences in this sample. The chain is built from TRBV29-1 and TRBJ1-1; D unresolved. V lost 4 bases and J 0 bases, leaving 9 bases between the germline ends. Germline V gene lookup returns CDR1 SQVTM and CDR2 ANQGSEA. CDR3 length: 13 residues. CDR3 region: CSVAGILNTEAFF. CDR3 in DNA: TGCAGCGTTGCCGGGATATTGAACACTGAAGCTTTCTTT.

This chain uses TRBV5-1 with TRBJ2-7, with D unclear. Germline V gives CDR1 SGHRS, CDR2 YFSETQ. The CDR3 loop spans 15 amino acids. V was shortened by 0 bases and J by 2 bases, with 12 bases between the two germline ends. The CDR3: CASSLAATSTYEQYF. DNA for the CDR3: TGCGCCAGCAGCTTGGCAGCGACTTCAACCTACGAGCAGTACTTC.

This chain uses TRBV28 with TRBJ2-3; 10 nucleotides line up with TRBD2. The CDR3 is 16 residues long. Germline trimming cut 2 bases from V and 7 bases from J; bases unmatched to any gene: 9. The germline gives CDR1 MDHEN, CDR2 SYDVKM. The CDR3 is CASSLTGPSGRNTQYF. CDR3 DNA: TGTGCCAGCAGTTTAACGGGGCCTAGCGGGAGAAATACGCAGTATTTT.

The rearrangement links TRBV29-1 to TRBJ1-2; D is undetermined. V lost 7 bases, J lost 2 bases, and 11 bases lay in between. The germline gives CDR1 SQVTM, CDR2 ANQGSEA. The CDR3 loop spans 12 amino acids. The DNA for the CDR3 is TGCAGCGGAAGTAGCGTCAACTATGGCTACACCTTC. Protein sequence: CSGSSVNYGYTF.

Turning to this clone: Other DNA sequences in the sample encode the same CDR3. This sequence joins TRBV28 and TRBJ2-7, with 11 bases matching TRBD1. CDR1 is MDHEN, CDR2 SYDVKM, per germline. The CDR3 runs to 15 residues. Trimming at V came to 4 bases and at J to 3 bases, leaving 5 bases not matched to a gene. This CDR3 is CASSSAGTGGYEQYF. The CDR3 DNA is TGTGCCAGCAGTTCCGCCGGGACAGGGGGCTACGAGCAGTACTTC.

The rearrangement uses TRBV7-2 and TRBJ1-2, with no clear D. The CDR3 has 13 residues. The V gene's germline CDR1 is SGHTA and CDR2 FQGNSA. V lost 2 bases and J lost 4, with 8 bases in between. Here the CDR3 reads CASSLRETYGYTF. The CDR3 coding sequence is TGTGCCAGCAGCTTACGTGAGACCTATGGCTACACCTTC.

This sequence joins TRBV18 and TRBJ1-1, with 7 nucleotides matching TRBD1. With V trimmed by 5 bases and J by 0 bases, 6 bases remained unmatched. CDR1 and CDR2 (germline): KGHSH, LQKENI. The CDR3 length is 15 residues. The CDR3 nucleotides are TGTGCCAGCTCATCTCGGGACAGTTTGAACACTGAAGCTTTCTTT. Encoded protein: CASSSRDSLNTEAFF.

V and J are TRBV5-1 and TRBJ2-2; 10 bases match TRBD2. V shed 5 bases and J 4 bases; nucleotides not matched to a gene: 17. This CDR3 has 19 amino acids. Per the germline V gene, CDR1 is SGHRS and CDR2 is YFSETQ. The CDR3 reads CASSISLLWSGRGTGELFF. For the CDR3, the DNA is TGCGCCAGCAGTATCAGCCTACTATGGAGCGGGAGGGGCACCGGGGAGCTGTTTTTT.

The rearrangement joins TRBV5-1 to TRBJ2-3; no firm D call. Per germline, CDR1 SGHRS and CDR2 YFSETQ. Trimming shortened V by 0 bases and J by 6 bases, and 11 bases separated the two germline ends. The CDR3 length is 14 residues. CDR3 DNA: TGCGCCAGCAGCTTGGCCTTTGGGTCGGATACGCAGTATTTT. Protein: CASSLAFGSDTQYF.

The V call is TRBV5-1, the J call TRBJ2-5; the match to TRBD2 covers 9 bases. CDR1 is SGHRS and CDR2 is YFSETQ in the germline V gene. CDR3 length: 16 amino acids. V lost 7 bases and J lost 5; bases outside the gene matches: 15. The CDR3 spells CASQGPIAGAAETQYF. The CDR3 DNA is TGCGCCAGCCAGGGCCCTATAGCGGGAGCGGCTGAGACCCAGTACTTC. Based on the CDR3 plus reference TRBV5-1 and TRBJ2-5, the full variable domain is KAGVTQTPRYLIKTRGQQVTLSCSPISGHRSVSWYQQTPGQGLQFLFEYFSETQRNKGNFPGRFSGRQFSNSRSEMNVSTLELGDSALYLCASQGPIAGAAETQYFGPGTRLLVL.

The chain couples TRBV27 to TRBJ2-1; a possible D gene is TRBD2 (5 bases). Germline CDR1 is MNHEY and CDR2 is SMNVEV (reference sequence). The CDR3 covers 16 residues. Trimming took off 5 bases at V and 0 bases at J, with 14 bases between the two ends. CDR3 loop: CASSKRTGSSYNEQFF. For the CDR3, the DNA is TGTGCCAGCAGTAAGCGGACGGGGAGCTCCTACAATGAGCAGTTCTTC.

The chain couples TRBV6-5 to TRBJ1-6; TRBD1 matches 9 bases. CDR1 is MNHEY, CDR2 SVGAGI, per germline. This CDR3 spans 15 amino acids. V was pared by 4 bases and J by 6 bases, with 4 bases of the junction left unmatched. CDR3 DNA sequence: TGTGCCAGCAGTTCCAACAGGGGGCTTAATTCACCCCTCCACTTT. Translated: CASSSNRGLNSPLHF.

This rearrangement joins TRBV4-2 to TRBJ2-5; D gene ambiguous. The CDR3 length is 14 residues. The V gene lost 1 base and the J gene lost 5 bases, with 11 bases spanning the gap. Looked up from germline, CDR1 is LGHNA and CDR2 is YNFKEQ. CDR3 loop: CASSQGERPETQYF. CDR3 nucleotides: TGTGCCAGCAGCCAAGGTGAGAGGCCGGAGACCCAGTACTTC.

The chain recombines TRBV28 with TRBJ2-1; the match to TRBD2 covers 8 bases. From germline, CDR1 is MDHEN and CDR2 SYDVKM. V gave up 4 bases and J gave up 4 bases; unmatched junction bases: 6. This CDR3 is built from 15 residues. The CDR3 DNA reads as TGTGCCAGCAGTTCTCCGGGAGGGCCTTACAATGAGCAGTTCTTC. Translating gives CASSSPGGPYNEQFF.

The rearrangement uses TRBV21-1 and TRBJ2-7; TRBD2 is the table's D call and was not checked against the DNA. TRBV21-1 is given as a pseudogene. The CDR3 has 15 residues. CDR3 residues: CASSKGLVRVYEQYF. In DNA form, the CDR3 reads TGTGCCAGCAGCAAGGGACTAGTCCGTGTCTACGAGCAGTACTTC.

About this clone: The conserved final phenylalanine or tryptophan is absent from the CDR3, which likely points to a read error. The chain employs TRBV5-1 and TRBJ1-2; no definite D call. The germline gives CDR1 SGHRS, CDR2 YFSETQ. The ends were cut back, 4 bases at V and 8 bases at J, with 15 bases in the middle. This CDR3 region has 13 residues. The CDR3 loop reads CASSPIVEGGYTL. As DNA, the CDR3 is TGCGCCAGCAGCCCCATCGTTGAGGGCGGCTACACCCTC.

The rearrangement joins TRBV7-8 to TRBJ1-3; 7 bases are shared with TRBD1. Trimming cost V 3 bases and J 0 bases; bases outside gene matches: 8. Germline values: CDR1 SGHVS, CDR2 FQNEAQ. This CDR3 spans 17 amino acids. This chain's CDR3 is CASSFTIGTASGNTIYF. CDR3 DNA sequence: TGTGCCAGCAGCTTCACAATCGGGACAGCCTCTGGAAACACCATATATTTT. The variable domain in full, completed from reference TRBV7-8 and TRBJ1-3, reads GAGVSQSPRYKVAKRGQDVALRCDPISGHVSLFWYQQALGQGPEFLTYFQNEAQLDKSGLPSDRFFAERPEGSVSTLKIQRTQQEDSAVYLCASSFTIGTASGNTIYFGEGSWLTVV.

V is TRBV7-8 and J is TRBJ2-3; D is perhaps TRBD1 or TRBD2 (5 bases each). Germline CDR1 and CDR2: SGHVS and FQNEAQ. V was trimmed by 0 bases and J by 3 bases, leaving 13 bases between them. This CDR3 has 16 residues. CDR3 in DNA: TGTGCCAGCAGCTTAGCCTTTGGGGGAAGGACAGATACGCAGTATTTT. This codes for CASSLAFGGRTDTQYF.

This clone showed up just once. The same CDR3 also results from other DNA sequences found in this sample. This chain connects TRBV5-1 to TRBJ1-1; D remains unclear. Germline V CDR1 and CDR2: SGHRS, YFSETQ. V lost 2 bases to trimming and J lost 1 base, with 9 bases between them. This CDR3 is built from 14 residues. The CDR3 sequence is CASSFSSGNTEAFF. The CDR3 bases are TGCGCCAGCAGCTTTAGCTCCGGGAACACTGAAGCTTTCTTT.

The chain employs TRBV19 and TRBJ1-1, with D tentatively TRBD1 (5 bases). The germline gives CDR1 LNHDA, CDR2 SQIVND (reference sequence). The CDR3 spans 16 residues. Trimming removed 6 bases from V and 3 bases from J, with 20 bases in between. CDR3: CASSPLGGGKDTEAFF. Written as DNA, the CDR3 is TGTGCCAGTAGCCCACTTGGGGGAGGGAAGGACACTGAAGCTTTCTTT.

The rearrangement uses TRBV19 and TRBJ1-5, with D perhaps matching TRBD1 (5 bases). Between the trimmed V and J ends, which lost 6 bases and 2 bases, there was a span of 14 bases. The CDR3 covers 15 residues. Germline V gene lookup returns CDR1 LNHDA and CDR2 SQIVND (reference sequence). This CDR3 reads CASRGRGEGNQPQHF. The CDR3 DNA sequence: TGTGCCAGTAGGGGGCGGGGGGAAGGCAATCAGCCCCAGCATTTT.